This record covers a single TCR beta chain. The antigen remains undetermined. The CDR3 runs 14 residues. Trimming stripped 5 bases from V and 1 base from J, with 12 bases between. The germline gives CDR1 MNHEY, CDR2 SMNVEV (reference sequence). The time point is: sample taken at primary tumor resection. Unsorted tumor, nontumor lung tissue or cryopreserved PBMC supplied the whole RNA. This entry belongs to a study of spatial heterogeneity in lung cancer. As for the study in general: More beta-chain than alpha-chain sequences were consistently detected.

Study-wide results and caveats: Whereas they appeared in blood less at follow-up, ubiquitous expanded tumor TCRs appeared there more at resection.

TCR cDNA molecules each carried a unique molecular identifier. TCRdb re-derived calls from the 5' RACE reads in MiXCR, one entry per CDR3 protein. The top ten hold roughly 7% of the sample, which has roughly 75,000 distinct CDR3 sequences, 13% seen once. The receptor comes from a male donor with early-stage non-small cell lung cancer. Sequencing was performed on PBMCs, taken at surgery. The rearrangement links TRBV27 to TRBJ2-7, with D hard to call. Here the CDR3 DNA reads TGTGCCAGCAGTCCTTATGCAACATCCTACGAGCAGTACTTC. Translation: CASSPYATSYEQYF.